Shown below are 5 T cell receptor beta chains from a single sample sequenced in a study of shared clonotypes between healthy human individuals. The assay was immunoSEQ multiplex PCR, and TCRdb's table has in-frame clones only and misses some. The sample includes approximately 1.1 million clones, around 78% seen only once; the top ten take under 0.6%. Sequencing used memory CD4+ T cells from PBMCs. Subset in this sample: CD45RA-negative fraction. The source of these receptors is a man aged 18 to 35 in good health. Some clones in this sample may be carry-over from other donors' samples.

The V and J genes are TRBV30 and TRBJ2-1; D is uncertain. The CDR3 contains 13 residues. In germline, CDR1 is GTSNPN, CDR2 SVGIG (reference sequence). The ends were cut back, 5 bases at V and 5 bases at J, with 13 bases in the middle. CDR3 residues: CAWALGLDNEQFF. The CDR3, as DNA: TGTGCCTGGGCCCTTGGTCTAGACAATGAGCAGTTCTTC.

This chain connects TRBV7-7 to TRBJ2-1; D gene ambiguous. Trimming pared 2 bases from V and 0 bases from J, leaving 8 bases between. Germline V lookup: CDR1 SSHAT, CDR2 FNYEAQ (reference sequence). This CDR3 has 15 amino acids. The CDR3 bases are TGTGCCAGCAGCTTATTGGTGGGCTCCTACAATGAGCAGTTCTTC. This gives the protein CASSLLVGSYNEQFF.

The chain combines TRBV28 with TRBJ2-1; TRBD1 matches at 10 bases. Germline V gene sequence: CDR1 MDHEN, CDR2 SYDVKM. V gave up 3 bases and J gave up 8 bases; unmatched junction bases: 7. The CDR3 runs to 15 residues. CDR3 sequence: CASSFPTGGRDEQFF. CDR3 in DNA: TGTGCCAGCAGTTTCCCGACAGGGGGCAGGGATGAGCAGTTCTTC.

This sequence joins TRBV7-8 and TRBJ2-1; 7 nucleotides align to TRBD2. CDR1 is SGHVS and CDR2 is FQNEAQ in the germline V gene. V was clipped by 3 bases and J by 7 bases; unmatched bases: 6. The CDR3 extends over 14 amino acids. This chain's CDR3 is CASSFFGLGNEQFF. CDR3 DNA sequence: TGTGCCAGCAGCTTTTTCGGACTAGGGAATGAGCAGTTCTTC. Using reference TRBV7-8 and TRBJ2-1 for the parts outside the CDR3, the full variable domain is GAGVSQSPRYKVAKRGQDVALRCDPISGHVSLFWYQQALGQGPEFLTYFQNEAQLDKSGLPSDRFFAERPEGSVSTLKIQRTQQEDSAVYLCASSFFGLGNEQFFGPGTRLTVL.

This chain links TRBV5-1 with TRBJ2-4; the match to TRBD1 covers 9 bases. Germline assignment: CDR1 SGHRS and CDR2 YFSETQ. This CDR3 has 14 amino acids. Unmatched junction bases numbered 4, after V lost 3 bases and J lost 6 bases. CDR3 DNA sequence: TGCGCCAGCAGCTACGGGACAGGGCTAAACATTCAGTACTTC. Residues: CASSYGTGLNIQYF.